Listed below are T cell receptor beta chains from one sample, sequenced in a study of cytomegalovirus exposure and HLA in healthy donors. The table came from immunoSEQ multiplex PCR; TCRdb's copy has only in-frame clones and leaves some out. The sample lists under 200,000 clones; about 90% were seen once. Sequenced sample: PBMCs. All receptors come from a woman in her 30s in good health and CMV-seronegative. Both conserved end residues are part of each CDR3. D genes are given only for firm matches. Some rows have no size entry. The others give once, few or many, or a class for an expanded clone.

J	V	size	D	length	CDR3	DNA
TRBJ2-7	TRBV7-6	once	TRBD1	15	CASSPRQGTGHEQYF	TGTGCCAGCAGCCCCCGACAGGGAACCGGCCACGAGCAGTACTTC
TRBJ2-3	TRBV5-1	few	TRBD2	14	CASSLGLATDTQYF	TGCGCCAGCAGCTTGGGACTAGCGACAGATACGCAGTATTTT
TRBJ1-1	TRBV7-8	.	TRBD1	15	CASSRPDRDWTEAFF	TGTGCCAGCAGCCGTCCTGACAGGGATTGGACTGAAGCTTTCTTT
TRBJ2-7	TRBV5-1	.	TRBD1	12	CASRDSSYEQYF	TGCGCCAGCCGGGACAGCTCCTACGAGCAGTACTTC
TRBJ1-2	TRBV5-4	.	.	13	CASSRPGLYGYTF	TGTGCCAGCAGTCGGCCCGGGTTATATGGCTACACCTTC
TRBJ2-1	TRBV9	.	TRBD1	17	CASSDSPQGRWDNEQFF	TGTGCCAGCAGCGACTCTCCACAGGGGCGTTGGGACAATGAGCAGTTCTTC
TRBJ2-2	TRBV5-6	.	TRBD2	16	CASSLESSGYTGELFF	TGTGCCAGCAGCTTGGAGTCTAGCGGGTACACCGGGGAGCTGTTTTTT
TRBJ2-5	TRBV29-1	.	.	15	CSVEEGPTLGETQYF	TGCAGCGTTGAAGAGGGACCGACCCTTGGGGAGACCCAGTACTTC
TRBJ2-5	TRBV5-4	.	.	13	CASSTDLQETQYF	TGTGCCAGCAGCACGGACCTCCAAGAGACCCAGTACTTC
TRBJ2-7	TRBV2	.	.	14	CASSESVAGQEQYF	TGTGCCAGCAGTGAAAGTGTCGCTGGGCAGGAGCAGTACTTC
TRBJ1-4	TRBV5-1	.	TRBD1	14	CASSLTGENEKLFF	TGCGCCAGCAGCTTGACAGGGGAGAATGAAAAACTGTTTTTT
TRBJ2-5	TRBV5-6	.	.	12	CASSVSLETQYF	TGTGCCAGCAGTGTGAGTCTAGAGACCCAGTACTTC
TRBJ2-1	TRBV7-9	.	.	18	CASSPALWGASSYNEQFF	TGTGCCAGCAGCCCAGCACTATGGGGGGCCAGCTCCTACAATGAGCAGTTCTTC
TRBJ2-7	TRBV4-2	.	TRBD2	15	CASSQTRGGTYEQYF	TGTGCCAGCAGCCAAACACGGGGGGGGACCTACGAGCAGTACTTC
TRBJ2-7	TRBV7-6	.	.	16	CASSPRSGDSSYEQYF	TGTGCCAGCAGCCCTCGTTCAGGGGATAGCTCCTACGAGCAGTACTTC